The clone carrying this T cell receptor (beta chain) was counted a few times. The data are from a study of blood T cells in healthy people across ages. Sample-barcoded 5' priming and a J-beta primer mix drove a second PCR of roughly 6 to 12 cycles. Researchers report that a template-switch adaptor with 12 random nucleotides tagged each cDNA molecule. A single record per CDR3 protein comes from TCRdb applying MiXCR to the 5' RACE reads. The table shows approximately 780,000 distinct CDR3 sequences, with roughly 25% occurring only once. V lost 0 bases and J lost 2, with 11 bases in between. The CDR3 runs 16 residues. Germline assignment: CDR1 SGDLS and CDR2 YYNGEE. Separately, the same data were catalogued under a study of T cells of mothers and their children. From that report: Each child gave a few million TCR beta CDR3 reads (each mother, over 9.5 million).

The material sequenced was blood. The chain links TRBV9 to TRBJ2-2; D is perhaps TRBD1 (5 bases). This clonotype was sampled from a boy aged 5-17 years in good health. For the CDR3, the DNA is TGTGCCAGCAGCGTAGGAGGACACTACAACACCGGGGAGCTGTTTTTT. Its translation: CASSVGGHYNTGELFF.